Each of the 12 T cell receptor beta chains below was sequenced from the same sample in a study of somatic mutations in cytotoxic T cells in rheumatoid arthritis. Sequenced by immunoSEQ multiplex PCR; TCRdb stores in-frame clones only, minus some. Of about 4,800 clones in the sample, around 82% were seen once. The sequencing used CD8+ T cells sorted from blood, collected at a follow-up visit. These receptors originate from a middle-aged man with rheumatoid arthritis.

This chain uses TRBV9 with TRBJ1-4; D is unresolved. Germline-derived CDR1 and CDR2 are SGDLS and YYNGEE. V lost 3 bases and J 2 bases, leaving 8 bases between the germline ends. This CDR3 contains 14 residues. Here the CDR3 reads CASSADGTNEKLFF. Written as DNA, the CDR3 is TGTGCCAGCAGCGCTGACGGGACTAATGAAAAACTGTTTTTT.

This clone is medium-sized by share. The chain combines TRBV4-3 with TRBJ2-1, with TRBD2 matching 10 bases. Looked up from germline, CDR1 is LGHNA and CDR2 is YSLEER. With V trimmed by 2 bases and J by 5 bases, 6 bases remained unmatched. The CDR3 runs to 16 residues. The CDR3 nucleotides read TGCGCCAGCAGCCAACAATCTAGCGGGGGACACAATGAGCAGTTCTTC. Amino acid sequence: CASSQQSSGGHNEQFF.

This clone qualifies as medium-sized. The chain couples TRBV9 to TRBJ2-3, with TRBD2 matching 8 bases. The CDR3 has 15 amino acids. With 0 bases clipped from V and 2 bases from J, the junction kept 2 bases outside the gene matches. Looked up from germline, CDR1 is SGDLS and CDR2 is YYNGEE. The CDR3 loop reads CASSVAGRATDTQYF. CDR3 DNA: TGTGCCAGCAGCGTAGCCGGGAGGGCCACAGATACGCAGTATTTT.

This clone was observed a few times. The gene calls are TRBV10-3 and TRBJ1-2; D ambiguous. Germline V lookup: CDR1 ENHRY, CDR2 SYGVKD. Trimming stripped 0 bases from V and 0 bases from J, with 8 bases between. CDR3 length: 15 amino acids. CDR3 DNA: TGTGCCATCAGTGAGTCGGCACGGACTAACTATGGCTACACCTTC. It translates to CAISESARTNYGYTF.

The chain joins TRBV7-8 to TRBJ2-4; the D gene is possibly TRBD2 (7 bases). This CDR3 has 16 amino acids. Trimming stripped 1 base from V and 3 bases from J, with 13 bases between. Germline CDR1 SGHVS, CDR2 FQNEAQ. This CDR3 reads CASSLEGEGYKNIQYF. The CDR3, as DNA: TGTGCCAGCAGCTTAGAGGGGGAGGGGTACAAAAACATTCAGTACTTC.

The chain carries TRBV15 and TRBJ1-4, with 8 bases fitting TRBD1. Unmatched junction bases numbered 9, after V lost 7 bases and J lost 8 bases. The CDR3 has 14 amino acids. CDR1 and CDR2 (germline): LNHNV, YYDKDF (reference sequence). The chain's CDR3 is CATNRQGRDEKLFF. The CDR3 DNA reads TGTGCCACCAACCGACAGGGGCGAGACGAAAAACTGTTTTTT.

CDR3 bases: TGTGCCTGGCAGGGGGACACCGGGAACACTGAAGCTTTCTTT. It codes for CAWQGDTGNTEAFF. V is TRBV30 and J is TRBJ1-1; TRBD1 matches 7 bases. CDR1 is GTSNPN and CDR2 is SVGIG in the germline V gene (reference sequence). The V and J ends lost 5 bases and 1 base, in that order; junction bases with no gene match: 7. This CDR3 contains 14 residues.

The chain has TRBV27 and TRBJ1-1; 7 bases line up with TRBD1. This CDR3 comprises 12 residues. V was pared by 5 bases and J by 7 bases, with 4 bases of the junction left unmatched. The germline CDR1 and CDR2 sequences are MNHEY and SMNVEV (reference sequence). The CDR3 here is CASSPQGGEAFF. CDR3 nucleotide sequence: TGTGCCAGCAGTCCTCAGGGGGGTGAAGCTTTCTTT.

This chain connects TRBV30 to TRBJ2-1; D unresolved. The germline V gene encodes CDR1 GTSNPN and CDR2 SVGIG (reference sequence). V lost 2 bases to trimming and J lost 9 bases, with 17 bases between them. The CDR3 runs 14 residues. The CDR3, as DNA: TGTGCCTGGAGTTACGGGTCGCCCTATAGTGAGCAGTTCTTC. Protein: CAWSYGSPYSEQFF.

The chain carries TRBV27 and TRBJ2-5, with D tentatively TRBD2 (5 bases). From germline, CDR1 is MNHEY and CDR2 SMNVEV (reference sequence). CDR3 length: 11 residues. V was pared by 3 bases and J by 6 bases, with 5 bases between. In DNA, the CDR3 is TGTGCCAGCAGTTTCGGGAAGACCCAGTACTTC. Translating it yields CASSFGKTQYF.

The chain recombines TRBV5-6 with TRBJ2-1; 9 bases fit TRBD2. This CDR3 has 17 residues. V was pared by 4 bases and J by 8 bases, with 16 bases of the junction left unmatched. Per germline, CDR1 SGHDT and CDR2 YYEEEE. The CDR3 loop reads CASSPDSREGRKDEQFF. The DNA of the CDR3 is TGTGCCAGCAGCCCGGACTCGCGGGAGGGGAGGAAGGATGAGCAGTTCTTC.

The V and J genes are TRBV28 and TRBJ2-7; 7 positions agree with TRBD2. This CDR3 has 15 amino acids. V dropped 3 bases and J dropped 3; count of bases not matched to a gene: 8. Germline V gene sequence: CDR1 MDHEN, CDR2 SYDVKM. The CDR3 nucleotides read TGTGCCAGCAGTTTCTGGCTAGCGGATATCTACGAGCAGTACTTC. This encodes CASSFWLADIYEQYF.